This TCR beta chain was identified during a study of blood T cells in healthy people across ages. Across the whole study: Template switching captured about one barcoded beta molecule per two T cells. Findings of the study overall: Among T cells, TCR beta diversity per million cells dropped roughly linearly as age rose. Strongly correlated with naive T cell percentage was TCR beta diversity.

A second PCR of 7 to 11 cycles used a sample-barcoded 5' primer and a J-beta primer mix. Per-sample output comprised a minimum of 2.5 million paired-end reads containing CDR3. TCRdb independently ran MiXCR on the 5' RACE reads; one entry per CDR3 protein. The sample yields about 1,800,000 distinct CDR3 sequences, over 25% seen once. The CDR3 totals 19 residues. With 2 bases clipped from V and 2 bases from J, the junction kept 11 bases outside the gene matches. Per germline, CDR1 SGHTA and CDR2 FQGNSA. This clonotype was counted only a few times. Antigen unknown. V usage is TRBV7-2 and J usage is TRBJ1-4, with 10 bases aligning to TRBD1. This TCR came from a woman in her 30s in good health. The sequencing sample was made of blood. The CDR3 protein is CASSLWDRGLSPTNEKLFF. The CDR3 region has the DNA TGTGCCAGCAGCTTATGGGACAGGGGCCTATCCCCGACTAATGAAAAACTGTTTTTT.